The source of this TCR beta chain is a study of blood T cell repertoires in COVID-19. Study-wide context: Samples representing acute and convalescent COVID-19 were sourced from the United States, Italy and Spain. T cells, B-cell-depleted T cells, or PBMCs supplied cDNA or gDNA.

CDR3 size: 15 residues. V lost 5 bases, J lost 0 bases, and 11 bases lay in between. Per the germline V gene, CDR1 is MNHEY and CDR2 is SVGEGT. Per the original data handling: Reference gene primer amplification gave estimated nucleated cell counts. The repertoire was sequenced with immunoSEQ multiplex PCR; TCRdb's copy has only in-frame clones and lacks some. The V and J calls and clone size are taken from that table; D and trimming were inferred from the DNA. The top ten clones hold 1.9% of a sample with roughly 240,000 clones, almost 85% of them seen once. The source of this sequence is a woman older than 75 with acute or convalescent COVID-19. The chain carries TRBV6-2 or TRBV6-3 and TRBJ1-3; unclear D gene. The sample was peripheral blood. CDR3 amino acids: CASSKRGSSGNTIYF. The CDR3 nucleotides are TGTGCCAGCAGTAAGCGAGGTAGCTCTGGAAACACCATATATTTT.